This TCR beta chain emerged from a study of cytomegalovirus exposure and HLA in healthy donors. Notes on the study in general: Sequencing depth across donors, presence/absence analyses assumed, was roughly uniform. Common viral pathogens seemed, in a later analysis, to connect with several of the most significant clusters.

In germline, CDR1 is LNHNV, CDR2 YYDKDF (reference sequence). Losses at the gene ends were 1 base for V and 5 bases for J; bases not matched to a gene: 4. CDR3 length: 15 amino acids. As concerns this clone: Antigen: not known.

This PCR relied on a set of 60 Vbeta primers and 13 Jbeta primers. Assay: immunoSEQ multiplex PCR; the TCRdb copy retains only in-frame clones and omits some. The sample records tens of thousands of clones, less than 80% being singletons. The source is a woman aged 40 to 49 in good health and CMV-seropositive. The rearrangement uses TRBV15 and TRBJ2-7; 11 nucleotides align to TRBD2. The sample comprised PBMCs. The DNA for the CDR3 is TGTGCCACCAGCAGAGTTACTAGCGGGAGTAACGAGCAGTACTTC. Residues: CATSRVTSGSNEQYF.